The sequence of this T cell receptor beta chain was determined in a study of blood T cell repertoires in COVID-19. Study-wide background: Nucleic acid was either cDNA or gDNA, and it came from T cells, B-cell-depleted T cells, or PBMCs.

The study recruited people aged about 18 to 89 years across 20 to 30 US areas. All recovered Cohort 3 donors got two negative PCRs, got clearance, or saw symptom resolution. This clone appeared once. Per the authors' pipeline: Quantification of nucleated cells was approximated via reference gene primer amplification. Data came from immunoSEQ multiplex PCR; TCRdb stores just in-frame clones and leaves some out. V and J calls and clone size are as listed in that table; D and trimming were resolved from the DNA. The sample contains more than 400,000 clones, around 91% of which appear only once. The receptor's source is a man between 18 and 35 years old who had recovered from COVID-19. The sample consisted of PBMCs or T cells enriched from blood (not recorded which).

The CDR3 DNA sequence: TGTGCCAGCGCGAAGGACACTGTCTACGAGCAGTACTTC. It specifies CASAKDTVYEQYF. The chain couples TRBV6-5 to TRBJ2-7, with a tentative D call TRBD1 (5 bases). This CDR3 contains 13 residues. Trimming shortened V by 8 bases and J by 3 bases, and 14 bases separated the two germline ends. Germline V CDR1 and CDR2: MNHEY, SVGAGI.